Listed below are T cell receptor beta chains from one sample, sequenced in a study of PD-1 blockade in classical Hodgkin lymphoma. The repertoire was sequenced with immunoSEQ multiplex PCR; TCRdb's copy has only in-frame clones and lacks some. The table has under 100,000 clones, around nine tenths seen once. Sample: peripheral blood mononuclear cells (PBMCs), taken before the second cycle of nivolumab. Receptor source: a human donor with classical Hodgkin lymphoma. Both conserved end residues are part of each CDR3. Fields, in order: J gene, V gene, clone size, D gene, CDR3 DNA, CDR3 protein. A D gene is named only where the DNA matches it firmly. Not every row has a clone size; where given, it reads once, few, many or a size class.

TRBJ2-7	TRBV7-9	-	-	TGTGCCAGCAGCTTAACAGCCACCTACGAGCAGTACTTC	CASSLTATYEQYF
TRBJ2-3	TRBV6-5	-	-	TGTGCCAGCAGTTACCCCGGGCAGGGTAGTACAGATACGCAGTATTTT	CASSYPGQGSTDTQYF
TRBJ1-2	TRBV6-1	-	-	TGTGCCAGCAGTAGGTACGAGGAACGGCTCCATGGCTACACCTTC	CASSRYEERLHGYTF
TRBJ2-2	TRBV6-1	-	-	TGTGCCAATCGACAAGGGATTTACACCGGGGAGCTGTTTTTT	CANRQGIYTGELFF
TRBJ2-7	TRBV7-9	-	TRBD1	TGTGCCAGCAGCTTAGGCGGACAGGTGTCTGACGAGCAGTACTTC	CASSLGGQVSDEQYF
TRBJ1-2	TRBV5-6	-	-	TGTGCCAGCAGCTTGGAGCGACCTTATGGCTACACCTTC	CASSLERPYGYTF
TRBJ2-1	TRBV13	-	TRBD2	TGTGCCAGCAGCTCGCAGGGACTAGCGGGATCCTACAATGAGCAGTTCTTC	CASSSQGLAGSYNEQFF
TRBJ1-2	TRBV9	-	-	TGTGCCAGCAGCGTAGGAGCGGCTAACTATGGCTACACCTTC	CASSVGAANYGYTF
TRBJ1-4	TRBV5-1	-	-	TGCGCCAGCAGCCATGGGACCCAAAGGCCTACTAATGAAAAACTGTTTTTT	CASSHGTQRPTNEKLFF
TRBJ2-1	TRBV7-9	few	TRBD1	TGTGCCAGCAGCTCACGGACAGGGCCCTACAATGAGCAGTTCTTC	CASSSRTGPYNEQFF
TRBJ2-7	TRBV5-1	-	TRBD1	TGCGCCAGCAGCATTGACAGGGAGAACTCCTACGAGCAGTACTTC	CASSIDRENSYEQYF
TRBJ1-1	TRBV5-1	once	TRBD1	TGCGCCAGCAGCTCGGCGCCGGGACAGGGGGCGCGTGACACTGAAGCTTTCTTT	CASSSAPGQGARDTEAFF
TRBJ1-2	TRBV9	few	-	TGTGCCAGCAGCGTAGAGGTTGGGTATGGCTACACCTTC	CASSVEVGYGYTF
TRBJ2-3	TRBV9	-	-	TGTGCCAGCAGCGTAGGAGAGAGGGGCACAGATACGCAGTATTTT	CASSVGERGTDTQYF
TRBJ2-1	TRBV5-4	-	TRBD2	TGTGCCAGCAGCTTGGGACTAGCGGGAGGTGAGCAGTTCTTC	CASSLGLAGGEQFF
TRBJ2-1	TRBV25-1	-	-	TGTGCCAGCAGTGAAGGTGGTAGTTACAATGAGCAGTTCTTC	CASSEGGSYNEQFF
TRBJ2-1	TRBV7-8	-	TRBD2	TGTGCCAGCAGCTTATCAGCGGGAGGGTTGGATGAGCAGTTCTTC	CASSLSAGGLDEQFF
TRBJ2-7	TRBV7-9	-	-	TGTGCCAGCAGCTTAGTCGGGGGACTGCTTTACGAGCAGTACTTC	CASSLVGGLLYEQYF
TRBJ1-2	TRBV6-6	-	-	TGTGCCAGCAGTTATCTGGGGAACTATGGCTACACCTTC	CASSYLGNYGYTF
TRBJ2-2	TRBV5-1	-	TRBD2	TGCGCCAGCAGCGTGACTAGCGGAGACACCGGGGAGCTGTTTTTT	CASSVTSGDTGELFF
TRBJ2-5	TRBV5-1	-	TRBD1	TGCGCCAGCAGCTTGCCCAGGGGGCTAGAGACCCAGTACTTC	CASSLPRGLETQYF
TRBJ2-2	TRBV18	-	-	TGTGCCAGCTCACCCCCTCCCACCGGGGAGCTGTTTTTT	CASSPPPTGELFF
TRBJ2-3	TRBV6-6	few	TRBD2	TGTGCCATTAGCCATAGCGGGAGTTCCACAGATACGCAGTATTTT	CAISHSGSSTDTQYF
TRBJ1-1	TRBV28	once	-	TGTGCCAGCAGACTACTCGGGACTCCTATGAACACTGAAGCTTTCTTT	CASRLLGTPMNTEAFF
TRBJ2-2	TRBV9	-	TRBD2	TGTGCCAGCAGCGGACTAGCGGGATTCACTTTGCCCGGGGAGCTGTTTTTT	CASSGLAGFTLPGELFF
TRBJ2-7	TRBV2	-	-	TGTGCCAGCAGTGGAGGGGTCTACGAGCAGTACTTC	CASSGGVYEQYF
TRBJ1-1	TRBV7-9	-	TRBD1	TGTGCCAGCAGCTCTGACAGGGTAATGAACACTGAAGCTTTCTTT	CASSSDRVMNTEAFF
TRBJ1-1	TRBV6-5	-	-	TGTGCCAGCAGCTCCGATGAGCTTGAAGCTTTCTTT	CASSSDELEAFF
TRBJ1-2	TRBV19	once	TRBD1	TGTGCCAGTAGTATAGATCCAGGGGGCGGCTATGGCTACACCTTC	CASSIDPGGGYGYTF
TRBJ1-2	TRBV30	-	TRBD1	TGTGCCTGGAGTGGCTTCTCCGGGACAGGGGGCGAACACTATGGCTACACCTTC	CAWSGFSGTGGEHYGYTF
TRBJ2-1	TRBV27	-	TRBD2	TGTGCCAGCAGTTGGGGACTAGCGGGAGTTGATGAGCAGTTCTTC	CASSWGLAGVDEQFF
TRBJ2-1	TRBV27	-	-	TGTGCCATTTCTAGCGCGACGAGGGACGATGAGCAGTTCTTC	CAISSATRDDEQFF
TRBJ1-3	TRBV5-1	-	-	TGCGCCAGCAGCTTGGGCTGGAGCTCTGGAAACACCATATATTTT	CASSLGWSSGNTIYF
TRBJ1-3	TRBV7-8	-	TRBD1	TGTGCCAGCAGCTTAGCCGCTCACAGGGGGCTGGGAAACACCATATATTTT	CASSLAAHRGLGNTIYF
TRBJ2-7	TRBV11-2	-	-	TGTGCCAGCAGGCCAGTTGACGGGGGGCTTTACGAGCAGTACTTC	CASRPVDGGLYEQYF
TRBJ1-2	TRBV27	-	TRBD1	TGTGCCAGCAGTTTAAGTCGGGGACAGTTCTATGGCTACACCTTC	CASSLSRGQFYGYTF
TRBJ2-7	TRBV13	-	TRBD2	TGTGCCAGCAGCTTAGATCGCGGACTAGCGGGATTTGGGCAGTACTTC	CASSLDRGLAGFGQYF
TRBJ2-6	TRBV25-1	-	-	TGTGCCAGCAGTGCCGTGGGACGTACCTCTGGGGCCAACGTCCTGACTTTC	CASSAVGRTSGANVLTF
TRBJ2-7	TRBV19	-	-	TGTGCCAGTAGTATAGATCTAAATTCCGGACAGTTCTACGAGCAGTACTTC	CASSIDLNSGQFYEQYF
TRBJ2-7	TRBV27	-	-	TGTGCCAGCAGTCCGGCCGGGACCTTATACGAGCAGTACTTC	CASSPAGTLYEQYF
TRBJ2-3	TRBV29-1	-	TRBD1	TGCAGCGTTGATTTCACAGGGGTCCAAGATACGCAGTATTTT	CSVDFTGVQDTQYF
TRBJ1-4	TRBV9	-	-	TGTGCCAGCAGCGTAGGCGGGAGCTCAGAAAAACTGTTTTTT	CASSVGGSSEKLFF
TRBJ2-2	TRBV4-2	-	TRBD1	TGTGCCAGCAGCCATAGTACAGGGGGTATCACCGGGGAGCTGTTTTTT	CASSHSTGGITGELFF
TRBJ2-1	TRBV6-5	-	-	TGTGCCAGCAGTCAAGGACCTACTTCCTACAATGAGCAGTTCTTC	CASSQGPTSYNEQFF
TRBJ1-1	TRBV2	few	-	TGTGCCACCAGGACGTGGACCACTGAAGCTTTCTTT	CATRTWTTEAFF
TRBJ2-7	TRBV28	-	-	TGTGCCAGCAGAGTTTACCGGACAAGGGTATCATCCTACGAGCAGTACTTC	CASRVYRTRVSSYEQYF
TRBJ1-6	TRBV4-1	once	TRBD1	TGCGCCAGCAGCCAGGGACAGGCATACTCACCCCTCCACTTT	CASSQGQAYSPLHF
TRBJ1-5	TRBV2	-	TRBD1	TGTGCCAGCACCTTGGACAGGAGCAATCAGCCCCAGCATTTT	CASTLDRSNQPQHF